Listed here is a single TCR beta chain. The target antigen is unknown. Per the germline V gene, CDR1 is SGHAT and CDR2 is FQNNGV. Trimming took 7 bases from V and 3 from J; bases not matched to a gene: 4. The CDR3 runs to 15 residues. These data are taken from a study of Graves' ophthalmopathy and Graves' hyperthyroidism. Findings and limits, study-wide: In blood, most expanded thyroid clonotypes above 0.001 frequency were also detected.

Excluded were patients with other autoimmune diseases, uncontrolled infections, pregnancy or lactation. The PBMCs originated from roughly 11 ml of fresh peripheral blood. The sequenced template was RNA, covering the TCR beta CDR3 region. The authors performed first-round RT-PCR with HTBI primers and then a second-round multiplex PCR. From the multiplex PCR reads, TCRdb called clonotypes with MiXCR, one entry per CDR3 protein. The sample holds almost 750,000 distinct CDR3 sequences, 35% to 50% seen once. Sequences were obtained from peripheral blood. The V call is TRBV11-2, the J call TRBJ2-5; 14 bases align to TRBD2. This receptor was identified in an adult man with Graves' ophthalmopathy. CDR3 nucleotide sequence: TGTGCCAGCATGCTGACTAGCGGGGGGGAAGAGACCCAGTACTTC. As protein: CASMLTSGGEETQYF.